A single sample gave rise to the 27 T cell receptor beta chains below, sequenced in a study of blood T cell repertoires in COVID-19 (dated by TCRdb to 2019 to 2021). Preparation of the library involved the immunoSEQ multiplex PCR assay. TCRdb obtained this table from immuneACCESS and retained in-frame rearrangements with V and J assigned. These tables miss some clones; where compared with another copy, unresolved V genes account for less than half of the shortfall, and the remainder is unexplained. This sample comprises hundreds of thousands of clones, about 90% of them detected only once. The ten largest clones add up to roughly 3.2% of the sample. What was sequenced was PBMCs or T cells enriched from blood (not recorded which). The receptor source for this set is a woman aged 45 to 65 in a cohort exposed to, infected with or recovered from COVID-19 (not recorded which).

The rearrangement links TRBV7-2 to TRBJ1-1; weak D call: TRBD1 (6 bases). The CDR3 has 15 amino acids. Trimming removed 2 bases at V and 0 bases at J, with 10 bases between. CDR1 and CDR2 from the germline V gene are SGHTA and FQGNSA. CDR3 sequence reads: CASSLQGTMNTEAFF. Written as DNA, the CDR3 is TGTGCCAGCAGCTTACAGGGGACAATGAACACTGAAGCTTTCTTT.

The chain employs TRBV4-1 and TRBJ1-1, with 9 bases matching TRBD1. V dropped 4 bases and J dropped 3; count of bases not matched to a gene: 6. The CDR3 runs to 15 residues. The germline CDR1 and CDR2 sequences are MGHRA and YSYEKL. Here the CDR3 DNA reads TGCGCCAGCAGCCCGGGACAGGGTTTTTACACTGAAGCTTTCTTT. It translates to CASSPGQGFYTEAFF.

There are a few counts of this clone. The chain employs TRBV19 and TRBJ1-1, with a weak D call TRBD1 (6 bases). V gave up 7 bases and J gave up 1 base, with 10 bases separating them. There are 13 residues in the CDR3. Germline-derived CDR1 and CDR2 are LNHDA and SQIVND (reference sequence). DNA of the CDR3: TGTGCCAGTAAGAGGACAGCGAACACTGAAGCTTTCTTT. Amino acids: CASKRTANTEAFF.

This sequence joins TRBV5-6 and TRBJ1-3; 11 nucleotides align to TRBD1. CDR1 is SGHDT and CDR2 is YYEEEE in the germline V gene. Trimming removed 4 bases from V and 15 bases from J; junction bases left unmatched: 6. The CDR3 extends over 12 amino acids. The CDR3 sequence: CASSRDRGVQYF. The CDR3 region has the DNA TGTGCCAGCAGCAGGGACAGGGGGGTACAATATTTT.

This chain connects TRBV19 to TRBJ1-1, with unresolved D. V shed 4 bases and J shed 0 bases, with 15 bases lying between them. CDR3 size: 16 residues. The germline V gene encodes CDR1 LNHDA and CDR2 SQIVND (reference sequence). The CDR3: CASSRPLNLMNTEAFF. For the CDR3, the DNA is TGTGCCAGTAGTAGGCCCTTAAACCTTATGAACACTGAAGCTTTCTTT.

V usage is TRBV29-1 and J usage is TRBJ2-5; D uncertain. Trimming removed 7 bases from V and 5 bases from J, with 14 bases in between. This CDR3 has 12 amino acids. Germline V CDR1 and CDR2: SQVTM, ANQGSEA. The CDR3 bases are TGCAGCGCCCAAATCCGGTCGGAGACCCAGTACTTC. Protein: CSAQIRSETQYF.

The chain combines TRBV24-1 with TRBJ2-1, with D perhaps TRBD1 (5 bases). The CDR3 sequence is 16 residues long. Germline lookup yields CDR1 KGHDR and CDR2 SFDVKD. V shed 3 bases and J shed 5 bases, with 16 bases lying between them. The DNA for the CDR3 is TGTGCCACCAGTGATCTTCGGACACGGCCCAACAATGAGCAGTTCTTC. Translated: CATSDLRTRPNNEQFF.

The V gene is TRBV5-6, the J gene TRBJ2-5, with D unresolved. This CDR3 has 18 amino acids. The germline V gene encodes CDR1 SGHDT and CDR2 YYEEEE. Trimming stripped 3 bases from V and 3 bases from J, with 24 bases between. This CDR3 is CASSSNRRPTQIKETQYF. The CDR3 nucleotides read TGTGCCAGCAGCTCTAATCGTCGACCCACACAGATCAAAGAGACCCAGTACTTC.

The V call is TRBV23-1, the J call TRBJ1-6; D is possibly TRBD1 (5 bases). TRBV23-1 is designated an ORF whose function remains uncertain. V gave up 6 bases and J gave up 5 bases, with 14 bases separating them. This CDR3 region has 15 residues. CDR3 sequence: CASRGGDRHNSPLHF. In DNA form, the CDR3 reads TGCGCCAGCAGGGGGGGGGACCGACATAATTCACCCCTCCACTTT.

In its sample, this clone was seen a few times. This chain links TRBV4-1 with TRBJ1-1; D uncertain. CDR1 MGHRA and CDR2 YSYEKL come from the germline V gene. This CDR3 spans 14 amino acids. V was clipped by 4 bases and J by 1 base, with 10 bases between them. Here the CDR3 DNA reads TGCGCCAGCAGCCTACAACATAAGAACACTGAAGCTTTCTTT. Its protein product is CASSLQHKNTEAFF.

CDR3 coding DNA: TGTGCCAGCAGCTTAAAATCGGGTCAGCCCCAGCATTTT. Translated, it gives CASSLKSGQPQHF. The chain carries TRBV7-3 and TRBJ1-5; no reliable D call. The ends were cut back, 1 base at V and 6 bases at J, with 7 bases in the middle. CDR3 length: 13 amino acids. Looked up from germline, CDR1 is SGHTA and CDR2 is FQGTGA.

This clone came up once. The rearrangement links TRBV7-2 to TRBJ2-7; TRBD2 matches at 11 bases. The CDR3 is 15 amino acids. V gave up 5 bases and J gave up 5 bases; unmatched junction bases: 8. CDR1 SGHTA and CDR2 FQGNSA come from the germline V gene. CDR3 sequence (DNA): TGTGCCAGCAGCACTAGCGGGGGTAATTTCAACGAGCAGTACTTC. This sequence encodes CASSTSGGNFNEQYF.

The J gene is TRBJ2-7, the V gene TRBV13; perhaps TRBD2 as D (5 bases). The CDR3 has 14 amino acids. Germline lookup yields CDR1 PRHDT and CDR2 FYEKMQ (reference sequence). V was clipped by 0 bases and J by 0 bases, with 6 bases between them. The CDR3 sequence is CASSLGDFSYEQYF. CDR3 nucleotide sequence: TGTGCCAGCAGCTTAGGGGACTTCTCCTACGAGCAGTACTTC.

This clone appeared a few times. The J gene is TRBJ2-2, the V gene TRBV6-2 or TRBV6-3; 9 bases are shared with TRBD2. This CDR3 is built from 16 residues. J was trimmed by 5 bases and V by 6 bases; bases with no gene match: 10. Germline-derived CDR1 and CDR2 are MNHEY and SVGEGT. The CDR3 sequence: CASSLFSGGKTGELFF. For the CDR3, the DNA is TGTGCCAGCAGCCTATTTAGCGGGGGCAAGACCGGGGAGCTGTTTTTT.

The CDR3 DNA reads TGTGCCAGTAGTGAGCGCACAGGGATGGGCCTTCTCTACGAGCAGTACTTC. Protein product: CASSERTGMGLLYEQYF. The rearrangement joins TRBV19 to TRBJ2-7; D may be TRBD1 (6 bases). The CDR3 is made up of 17 amino acids. Trimming removed 5 bases at V and 3 bases at J, with 23 bases between. From germline, CDR1 is LNHDA and CDR2 SQIVND (reference sequence).

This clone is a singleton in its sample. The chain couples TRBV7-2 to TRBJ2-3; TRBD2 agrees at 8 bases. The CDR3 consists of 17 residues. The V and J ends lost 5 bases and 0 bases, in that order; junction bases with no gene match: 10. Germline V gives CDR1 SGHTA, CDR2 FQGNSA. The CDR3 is CASSRGGSGVSTDTQYF. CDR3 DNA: TGTGCCAGCAGCCGGGGGGGGAGCGGGGTTAGCACAGATACGCAGTATTTT.

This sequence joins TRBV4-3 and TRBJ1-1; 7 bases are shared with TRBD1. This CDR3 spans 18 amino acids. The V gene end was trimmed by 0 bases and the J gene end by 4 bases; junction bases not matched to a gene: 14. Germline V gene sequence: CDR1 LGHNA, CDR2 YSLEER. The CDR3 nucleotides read TGCGCCAGCAGCCAAGAACGATACTCAGGGGGAGGAAGCACTGAAGCTTTCTTT. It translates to CASSQERYSGGGSTEAFF.

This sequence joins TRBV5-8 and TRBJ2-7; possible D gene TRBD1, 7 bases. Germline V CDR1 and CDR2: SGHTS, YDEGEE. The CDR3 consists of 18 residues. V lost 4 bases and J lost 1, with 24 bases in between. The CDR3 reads CASSSRGGEGARSYEQYF. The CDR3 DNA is TGTGCCAGCAGCAGCAGGGGAGGCGAGGGGGCGAGGTCCTACGAGCAGTACTTC.

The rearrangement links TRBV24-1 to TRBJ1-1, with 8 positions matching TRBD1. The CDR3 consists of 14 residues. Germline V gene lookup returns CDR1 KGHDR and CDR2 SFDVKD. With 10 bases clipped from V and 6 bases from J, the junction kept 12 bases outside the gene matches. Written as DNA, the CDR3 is TGTGCCACAAAACCAGGGGGCGCCTTCCCTGAAGCTTTCTTT. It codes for CATKPGGAFPEAFF.

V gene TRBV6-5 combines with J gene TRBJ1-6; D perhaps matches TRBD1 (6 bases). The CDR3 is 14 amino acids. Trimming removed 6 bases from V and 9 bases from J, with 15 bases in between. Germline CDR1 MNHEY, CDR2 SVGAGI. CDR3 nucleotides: TGTGCCAGCAGCTCCCCTGCAGGGGTTTCACCCCTCCACTTT. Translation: CASSSPAGVSPLHF.

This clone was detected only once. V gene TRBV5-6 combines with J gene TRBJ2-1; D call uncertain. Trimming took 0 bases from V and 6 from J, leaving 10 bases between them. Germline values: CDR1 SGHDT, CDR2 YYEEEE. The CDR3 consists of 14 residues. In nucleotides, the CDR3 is TGTGCCAGCAGCTTGGGAGGAAACCGCAATGAGCAGTTCTTC. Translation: CASSLGGNRNEQFF.

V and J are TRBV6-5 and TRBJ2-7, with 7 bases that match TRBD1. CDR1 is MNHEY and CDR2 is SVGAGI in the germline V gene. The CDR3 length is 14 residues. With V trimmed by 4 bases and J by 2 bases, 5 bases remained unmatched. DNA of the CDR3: TGTGCCAGCAGTTCGACAGGGCCACCCTACGAGCAGTACTTC. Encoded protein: CASSSTGPPYEQYF.

The CDR3 here is CAWSVGGADSPLHF. CDR3 nucleotides: TGTGCCTGGAGTGTAGGGGGTGCGGATTCACCCCTCCACTTT. The genes are TRBV30 and TRBJ1-6; D possibly corresponds to TRBD1 (6 bases). Germline CDR1 reads GTSNPN; CDR2 reads SVGIG (reference sequence). The CDR3 runs 14 residues. The germline V and J ends were trimmed by 0 bases and 8 bases, with 11 bases remaining between them.

CDR3 amino acids: CASSGRARGVWNSPLHF. Written as DNA, the CDR3 is TGTGCCAGCAGTGGAAGGGCCCGCGGGGTATGGAATTCACCCCTCCACTTT. The chain uses TRBV6-1 and TRBJ1-6; no firm D call. V lost 4 bases to trimming and J lost 7 bases, with 20 bases between them. Germline CDR1 and CDR2: MNHNS and SASEGT. The CDR3 extends over 17 amino acids.

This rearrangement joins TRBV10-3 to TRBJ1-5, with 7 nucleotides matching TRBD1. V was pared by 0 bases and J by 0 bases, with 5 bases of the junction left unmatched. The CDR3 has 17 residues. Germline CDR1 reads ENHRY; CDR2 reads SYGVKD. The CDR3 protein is CAISESRGQYSNQPQHF. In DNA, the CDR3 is TGTGCCATCAGTGAGTCGAGGGGGCAGTATAGCAATCAGCCCCAGCATTTT.

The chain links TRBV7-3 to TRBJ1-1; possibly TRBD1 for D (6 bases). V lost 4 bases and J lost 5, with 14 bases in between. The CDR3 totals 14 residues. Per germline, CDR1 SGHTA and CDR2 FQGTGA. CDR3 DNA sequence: TGTGCCAGCAGCTCCCAGGGGAGACGGACTGAAGCTTTCTTT. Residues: CASSSQGRRTEAFF.

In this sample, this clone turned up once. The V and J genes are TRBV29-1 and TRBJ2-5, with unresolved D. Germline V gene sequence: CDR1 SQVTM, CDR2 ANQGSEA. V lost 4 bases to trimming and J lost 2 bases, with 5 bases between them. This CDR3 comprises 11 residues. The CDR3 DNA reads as TGCAGCGTTGCCCTACAAGAGACCCAGTACTTC. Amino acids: CSVALQETQYF.